This TCR beta chain was recorded in a study of Tregs in tolerant kidney transplant recipients. Measured with immunoSEQ multiplex PCR; TCRdb has only the in-frame clones, and not every one. Here the sample spans about 21,000 clones, 81% being singletons. Related graft donors supplied nonmyeloablative bone marrow transplants, and mixed chimerism was transient. The sample consisted of CD8+ T cells from blood (PBMCs), taken 6 months after the transplant. This TCR was recovered from a human patient who received a combined kidney and bone marrow transplant. The graft donor may account for some of the T cells.

This CDR3 is CASTPIPGTDYGYTF. Written as DNA, the CDR3 is TGTGCCAGCACCCCTATTCCGGGGACAGATTATGGCTACACCTTC. The chain joins TRBV6-6 to TRBJ1-2; TRBD1 matches at 7 bases. The junction had 13 bases not matched to a gene; V was cut back by 7 bases and J by 5 bases. CDR1 is MNHNY, CDR2 SVGAGI, per germline (reference sequence). The CDR3 totals 15 residues.